What follows is one T cell receptor (beta chain) and its context. Its antigen is currently unknown. This sample was included in a study of CD8+ T cells in alopecia areata. Study-level findings and limits: Tofacitinib did not eliminate many expanded lesional clones from scalp or blood. Scalp clonality decreased significantly with tofacitinib, and so did expanded CD8+ clones among the top 100.

Treatment denoted: oral pan-JAK inhibitor, 5-10 mg twice daily. Germline V gives CDR1 LGHNA, CDR2 YSLEER. CDR3 length: 16 residues. The junction had 8 bases not matched to a gene; V was cut back by 4 bases and J by 3 bases. RNA was extracted and reverse transcribed into cDNA as the sequencing template. Assay: immunoSEQ multiplex PCR; the TCRdb copy retains only in-frame clones and omits some. In the table there are about 140,000 clones, roughly four fifths of which are singletons. The receptor was derived from a human donor with alopecia areata. The genes are TRBV4-3 and TRBJ1-2; 10 nucleotides agree with TRBD1. The source material was CD8+ T cells sorted from blood, sampled at week 4, from a patient treated with tofacitinib. CDR3 in DNA: TGCGCCAGCAGCCCAGAAGACAGGGGGCTGGACTATGGCTACACCTTC. Amino acid sequence: CASSPEDRGLDYGYTF.